This T cell receptor (beta chain) emerged from a study of CD8 T cells in Susac syndrome. The CDR3 has 13 residues. After removal of 10 bases from V and 5 bases from J, the junction contained 6 bases not matched to a gene. Looked up from germline, CDR1 is MNHEY and CDR2 is SVGEGT. This clonotype was seen just once. RNA totalling about 0.5 to 1 ug underwent reverse transcription with random hexamers. TCRdb passed the immunoSEQ multiplex PCR reads through MiXCR, listing each CDR3 protein once. The sample holds 200,000 to 250,000 distinct CDR3 sequences, around 96% seen once. Material: CD4+ T cells from PBMCs. The source is a human donor with multiple sclerosis. The chain uses TRBV6-2 or TRBV6-3 and TRBJ2-7, with 12 nucleotides matching TRBD2. The CDR3 region has the DNA TGTGCCATCCAGACTAGCGGGGGCAACGAGCAGTACTTC. The encoded protein is CAIQTSGGNEQYF.